Listed below are T cell receptor beta chains from one sample, sequenced in a study of T cells in Graves' hyperthyroidism and ophthalmopathy. In TCRdb, the multiplex PCR reads were re-called with MiXCR into one record per CDR3 protein. The sample records hundreds of thousands of distinct CDR3 sequences, roughly 22% being singletons. The sequenced sample was blood. These receptors were collected from a man in his thirties or forties with Graves' ophthalmopathy. Both conserved end residues are part of each CDR3. Fields, in order: V gene, J gene, D gene, clone size, CDR3 DNA, CDR3 protein. D genes are given only for firm matches. Not all rows give a size; the values are once, few, many and, for expanded clones, a class.

v_gene: TRBV11-1
j_gene: TRBJ2-7
d_gene: .
abundance: many
CDR3nt: TGTGCCAGCAGCTTAGGCGTATCCGGCGAGCAGTACTTC
CDR3aa: CASSLGVSGEQYF

v_gene: TRBV18
j_gene: TRBJ1-5
d_gene: .
abundance: .
CDR3nt: TGTGCCAGCTCACCGGAGGGGTTTAGCAATCAGCCCCAGCATTTT
CDR3aa: CASSPEGFSNQPQHF

v_gene: TRBV5-1
j_gene: TRBJ2-1
d_gene: .
abundance: few
CDR3nt: TGCGCCAGCAGCCCGGAGACGGGAGCCTCCTACAATGAGCAGTTCTTC
CDR3aa: CASSPETGASYNEQFF

v_gene: TRBV2
j_gene: TRBJ1-2
d_gene: .
abundance: many
CDR3nt: TGTGCCAGCATGCCGACAGAAACCTATGGCTACACCTTC
CDR3aa: CASMPTETYGYTF

v_gene: TRBV11-2
j_gene: TRBJ1-4
d_gene: .
abundance: .
CDR3nt: TGTGCCAGCAGTCAGAAGCAGGGTTGGCATCTTGGACTCGAAAAACTGTTTTTT
CDR3aa: CASSQKQGWHLGLEKLFF

v_gene: TRBV5-1
j_gene: TRBJ2-2
d_gene: .
abundance: .
CDR3nt: TGCGCCAGCAGCTTGATCGCCGGAGGGAATGCCGGGGAGCTGTTTTTT
CDR3aa: CASSLIAGGNAGELFF

v_gene: TRBV11-2
j_gene: TRBJ1-2
d_gene: .
abundance: many
CDR3nt: TGTGCCAGCAGCCCTGGGTTTTTCCGGGGCTACACCTTC
CDR3aa: CASSPGFFRGYTF

v_gene: TRBV6-5
j_gene: TRBJ2-1
d_gene: TRBD2
abundance: many
CDR3nt: TGTGCCAGCAGTTACTCTAGCGGGAGGTACAATGAGCAGTTCTTC
CDR3aa: CASSYSSGRYNEQFF

v_gene: TRBV2
j_gene: TRBJ2-3
d_gene: .
abundance: many
CDR3nt: TGTGCCAGCAGCGCATTGCGTGGCGGAAGCACAGATACGCAGTATTTT
CDR3aa: CASSALRGGSTDTQYF

v_gene: TRBV11-1
j_gene: TRBJ2-7
d_gene: .
abundance: .
CDR3nt: TGTGCCAGCAGCTTAGCCCTGAACCCCTACGAGCAGTACTTC
CDR3aa: CASSLALNPYEQYF

v_gene: TRBV27
j_gene: TRBJ1-4
d_gene: TRBD1
abundance: few
CDR3nt: TGTGCCAGCAGCCCTCGACAGGGGGCTGTGACTAATGAAAAACTGTTTTTT
CDR3aa: CASSPRQGAVTNEKLFF

v_gene: TRBV6-1
j_gene: TRBJ2-3
d_gene: .
abundance: .
CDR3nt: TGTGCCAGCAGTTCCGGGACACCTATTTTCACAGATACGCAGTATTTT
CDR3aa: CASSSGTPIFTDTQYF

v_gene: TRBV7-9
j_gene: TRBJ2-3
d_gene: TRBD2
abundance: .
CDR3nt: TGTGCCAGCAGCCCAGGGACTAGCGGGAGATGGAGCACAGATACGCAGTATTTT
CDR3aa: CASSPGTSGRWSTDTQYF

v_gene: TRBV3-1
j_gene: TRBJ2-1
d_gene: TRBD2
abundance: many
CDR3nt: TGTGCCAGCAGCCAGACTAGCGGGAGGGATTTAGAGCAGTTCTTC
CDR3aa: CASSQTSGRDLEQFF

v_gene: TRBV5-5
j_gene: TRBJ2-1
d_gene: TRBD2
abundance: .
CDR3nt: TGCGCCAGCAGCTTGGAAACGGGACTAGCGGGAATCTACAATGAGCAGTTCTTC
CDR3aa: CASSLETGLAGIYNEQFF

v_gene: TRBV27
j_gene: TRBJ2-3
d_gene: .
abundance: few
CDR3nt: TGTGCCAGCAGTCTCACCTTTTGGGGCACAGATACGCAGTATTTT
CDR3aa: CASSLTFWGTDTQYF

v_gene: TRBV19
j_gene: TRBJ1-2
d_gene: TRBD1
abundance: .
CDR3nt: TGTGCCAGTACCCAAAGGGGGACAGGATCAAACTATGGCTACACCTTC
CDR3aa: CASTQRGTGSNYGYTF

v_gene: TRBV28
j_gene: TRBJ1-1
d_gene: TRBD1
abundance: few
CDR3nt: TGTGCCAGCACCCTAATCGGACAGGGCGACACTGAAGCTTTCTTT
CDR3aa: CASTLIGQGDTEAFF

v_gene: TRBV30
j_gene: TRBJ2-7
d_gene: TRBD1
abundance: many
CDR3nt: TGTGCCTGGAGCCACCCGCCGGGACAGAGCGAGCAGTACTTC
CDR3aa: CAWSHPPGQSEQYF

v_gene: TRBV5-8
j_gene: TRBJ1-1
d_gene: TRBD1
abundance: .
CDR3nt: TGTGCCAGCAGCTTTGTACGGACAGGGGAAGCTTTCTTT
CDR3aa: CASSFVRTGEAFF

v_gene: TRBV27
j_gene: TRBJ2-1
d_gene: .
abundance: few
CDR3nt: TGTGTCCATGGACTCAACAATGAGCAGTTCTTC
CDR3aa: CVHGLNNEQFF

v_gene: TRBV7-9
j_gene: TRBJ2-5
d_gene: .
abundance: .
CDR3nt: TGTGCCAGCAGCTTAGCGGGGCTAGCTCAAGAGACCCAGTACTTC
CDR3aa: CASSLAGLAQETQYF

v_gene: TRBV11-2
j_gene: TRBJ2-1
d_gene: .
abundance: .
CDR3nt: TGTGCCAGCAGCCGTGTTACTGGGAGGGAGCAGTTCTTC
CDR3aa: CASSRVTGREQFF

v_gene: TRBV5-6
j_gene: TRBJ1-3
d_gene: TRBD1
abundance: .
CDR3nt: TGTGCCAGCAGCTATCAAGTGGGACAGACCTTCCACACCATATATTTT
CDR3aa: CASSYQVGQTFHTIYF

v_gene: TRBV5-1
j_gene: TRBJ2-2
d_gene: .
abundance: .
CDR3nt: TGCGCCAGCAGCTTGGGGCAGGCTACGAACACCGGGGAGCTGTTTTTT
CDR3aa: CASSLGQATNTGELFF

v_gene: TRBV12-3/TRBV12-4
j_gene: TRBJ2-3
d_gene: .
abundance: few
CDR3nt: TGTGCCAGCAGTTCAAGGGGGTACACAGATACGCAGTATTTT
CDR3aa: CASSSRGYTDTQYF

v_gene: TRBV18
j_gene: TRBJ2-7
d_gene: .
abundance: .
CDR3nt: TGTGCCAGCTCACTCTCGGGACGACCTTACTACGAGCAGTACTTC
CDR3aa: CASSLSGRPYYEQYF

v_gene: TRBV14
j_gene: TRBJ2-2
d_gene: .
abundance: many
CDR3nt: TGTGCCAGCAGCCAAGCGAACAACGGGGAGCTGTTTTTT
CDR3aa: CASSQANNGELFF

v_gene: TRBV2
j_gene: TRBJ2-1
d_gene: .
abundance: many
CDR3nt: TGTGCCAGCAGGCTCCGGGGTTCGAGCTCCTACAATGAGCAGTTCTTC
CDR3aa: CASRLRGSSSYNEQFF

v_gene: TRBV11-2
j_gene: TRBJ2-7
d_gene: .
abundance: many
CDR3nt: TGTGCCAGCAGCTCCCGGGACGGGACCTACGAGCAGTACTTC
CDR3aa: CASSSRDGTYEQYF

v_gene: TRBV6-2/TRBV6-3
j_gene: TRBJ2-1
d_gene: .
abundance: .
CDR3nt: TGTGCCAGCAGTTACTTAACGGTAAGCTCCTACAATGAGCAGTTCTTC
CDR3aa: CASSYLTVSSYNEQFF

v_gene: TRBV20-1
j_gene: TRBJ1-1
d_gene: .
abundance: many
CDR3nt: TGCAGTGCTAGGGGCTCTGGACAGATAAACACTGAAGCTTTCTTT
CDR3aa: CSARGSGQINTEAFF

v_gene: TRBV6-5
j_gene: TRBJ2-1
d_gene: .
abundance: .
CDR3nt: TGTGCCAGCAGTTACACCCCGCAGGGCAATGAGCAGTTCTTC
CDR3aa: CASSYTPQGNEQFF

v_gene: TRBV2
j_gene: TRBJ1-5
d_gene: .
abundance: few
CDR3nt: TGTGCCAGCAGCCAGAGGGGGGCCCCCAATCAGCCCCAGCATTTT
CDR3aa: CASSQRGAPNQPQHF

v_gene: TRBV7-3
j_gene: TRBJ2-1
d_gene: .
abundance: many
CDR3nt: TGTGCCAGCAGCCCGACTTCTAGCGAGCGGGAGCAGTTCTTC
CDR3aa: CASSPTSSEREQFF

v_gene: TRBV5-1
j_gene: TRBJ1-2
d_gene: .
abundance: .
CDR3nt: TGCGCCAGCAGCCCTCAAGTTGGGGGGCTCTATGGCTACACCTTC
CDR3aa: CASSPQVGGLYGYTF

v_gene: TRBV5-1
j_gene: TRBJ2-2
d_gene: .
abundance: .
CDR3nt: TGCGCCAGCAGCTTTTCTGGCGACGCCGGGGAGCTGTTTTTT
CDR3aa: CASSFSGDAGELFF

v_gene: TRBV19
j_gene: TRBJ1-2
d_gene: .
abundance: many
CDR3nt: TGTGCCAGCAGCCTAGGGGGATATGGCTACACCTTC
CDR3aa: CASSLGGYGYTF

v_gene: TRBV29-1
j_gene: TRBJ1-1
d_gene: .
abundance: few
CDR3nt: TGCAGCGTTGAAGAAGGATCGTGGGACACTGAAGCTTTCTTT
CDR3aa: CSVEEGSWDTEAFF

v_gene: TRBV5-5
j_gene: TRBJ1-1
d_gene: .
abundance: many
CDR3nt: TGTGCCAGCAGCTTGCTGGGGGACACTGAAGCTTTCTTT
CDR3aa: CASSLLGDTEAFF

v_gene: TRBV20-1
j_gene: TRBJ2-1
d_gene: TRBD2
abundance: .
CDR3nt: TGCAGTGCTAGAGATGAGGCCGGACTAGCGGGAGTGGACTACAATGAGCAGTTCTTC
CDR3aa: CSARDEAGLAGVDYNEQFF

v_gene: TRBV28
j_gene: TRBJ2-4
d_gene: TRBD2
abundance: many
CDR3nt: TGTGCCAGCAGGGACCGCGGGAGTCGGATAAACATTCAGTACTTC
CDR3aa: CASRDRGSRINIQYF

v_gene: TRBV18
j_gene: TRBJ2-3
d_gene: .
abundance: few
CDR3nt: TGTGCCAGCTCACCCCGTTTAATAGGGGGAGAAGATACGCAGTATTTT
CDR3aa: CASSPRLIGGEDTQYF

v_gene: TRBV11-1
j_gene: TRBJ2-3
d_gene: .
abundance: many
CDR3nt: TGTGCCAGCAGCTTAGAGCCCCCGAGTCAGGGGCACACAGATACGCAGTATTTT
CDR3aa: CASSLEPPSQGHTDTQYF

v_gene: TRBV29-1
j_gene: TRBJ2-7
d_gene: .
abundance: once
CDR3nt: TGCAGCGTTGAAGAGAACGAGCAGTACTTC
CDR3aa: CSVEENEQYF

v_gene: TRBV5-1
j_gene: TRBJ1-2
d_gene: .
abundance: .
CDR3nt: TGCGCCAGCAGCTTGTCTGCAGGGAATAGTGGCTACACCTTC
CDR3aa: CASSLSAGNSGYTF